These 21 T cell receptor beta chains originate from one sample sequenced in a study of blood T cell repertoires in COVID-19 (dated by TCRdb to about 2020). Libraries were built with the immunoSEQ multiplex PCR assay. TCRdb retrieved this table from immuneACCESS and kept in-frame rearrangements only. Not all clones are present; in checked studies, unresolved V genes account for under half, and no reason is known for the remainder. In this sample the table shows about 180,000 clones, roughly four fifths of which occur a single time. About 1.5% of the sample is in the top ten clones. Sequences were obtained from peripheral blood. These receptors were taken from a human donor in a cohort sampled during active COVID-19.

The V gene is TRBV27, the J gene TRBJ2-7; TRBD1 matches 10 bases. Trimming at V came to 7 bases and at J to 2 bases, leaving 5 bases not matched to a gene. Germline assignment: CDR1 MNHEY and CDR2 SMNVEV (reference sequence). CDR3 size: 14 residues. For the CDR3, the DNA is TGTGCCAGCACCTGGACAGGGGGGACCTACGAGCAGTACTTC. Translation: CASTWTGGTYEQYF.

This chain uses TRBV15 with TRBJ1-2; TRBD1 matches 8 bases. This CDR3 has 14 amino acids. Germline loops: CDR1 LNHNV, CDR2 YYDKDF (reference sequence). Losses at the gene ends were 5 bases for V and 3 bases for J; bases not matched to a gene: 5. The CDR3, as DNA: TGTGCCACCAGCGGAACAGGGGGTGACTATGGCTACACCTTC. This codes for CATSGTGGDYGYTF.

The sample holds a few counts of this clone. V usage is TRBV7-3 and J usage is TRBJ2-7; 7 bases agree with TRBD1. This CDR3 has 13 amino acids. J was trimmed by 5 bases and V by 5 bases; bases with no gene match: 6. CDR1 and CDR2 (germline): SGHTA, FQGTGA. The CDR3 spells CASSPGTDNEQYF. The CDR3 bases are TGTGCCAGCAGCCCTGGGACAGACAACGAGCAGTACTTC. The full variable domain, its missing parts supplied by reference TRBV7-3 and TRBJ2-7, is GAGVSQTPSNKVTEKGKYVELRCDPISGHTALYWYRQSLGQGPEFLIYFQGTGAADDSGLPNDRFFAVRPEGSVSTLKIQRTERGDSAVYLCASSPGTDNEQYFGPGTRLTVT.

The chain has TRBV3-1 (or the pseudogene TRBV3-2) and TRBJ1-3, with TRBD1 matching 7 bases. The V segment lost 5 bases and the J segment 2 bases; nucleotides outside the gene matches: 9. Per the germline V gene, CDR1 is LGHDT and CDR2 is YNNKEL (reference sequence). The CDR3 is made up of 16 amino acids. CDR3 sequence reads: CASSRTGHPAGNTIYF. In nucleotides, the CDR3 is TGTGCCAGCAGCAGGACAGGACATCCAGCTGGAAACACCATATATTTT.

The chain couples TRBV7-2 to TRBJ2-7; D possibly corresponds to TRBD2 (6 bases). The CDR3 is 14 residues long. The V end was cut by 8 bases, the J end by 7 bases, with 21 bases between. CDR1 and CDR2 (germline): SGHTA, FQGNSA. The CDR3 nucleotides are TGTGCCAGCGCCCGGGAGCCTAGAAGGTGGGAGCAGTACTTC. Protein product: CASAREPRRWEQYF.

Written as DNA, the CDR3 is TGTGCCAGCAGCCCCGGGACAGGGAGTGAGACCCAGTACTTC. It specifies CASSPGTGSETQYF. This chain connects TRBV7-3 to TRBJ2-5; 9 bases are a match to TRBD1. The CDR3 consists of 14 residues. Looked up from germline, CDR1 is SGHTA and CDR2 is FQGTGA. V trimming: 5 bases; J trimming: 5 bases; junction bases outside the gene matches: 6.

The chain couples TRBV19 to TRBJ1-5; D unresolved. Looked up from germline, CDR1 is LNHDA and CDR2 is SQIVND (reference sequence). V shed 3 bases and J shed 1 base, with 10 bases lying between them. The CDR3 length is 15 residues. The CDR3 DNA sequence: TGTGCCAGTAGTATTGCCCCCAGGAGCAATCAGCCCCAGCATTTT. This codes for CASSIAPRSNQPQHF.

The chain has TRBV4-1 and TRBJ1-2, with no clear D. The germline gives CDR1 MGHRA, CDR2 YSYEKL. V lost 0 bases and J 5 bases, leaving 7 bases between the germline ends. The CDR3 covers 13 residues. The CDR3 protein is CASSQETRYGYTF. The CDR3 DNA sequence: TGCGCCAGCAGCCAAGAAACTAGGTATGGCTACACCTTC.

The chain couples TRBV5-4 to TRBJ1-2; 7 bases agree with TRBD1. Germline assignment: CDR1 SGHNT and CDR2 YYREEE (reference sequence). The V and J ends lost 0 bases and 7 bases, in that order; junction bases with no gene match: 9. The CDR3 consists of 15 residues. DNA for the CDR3: TGTGCCAGCAGCTTGGCCATTAGGGGGCAAAGTGGCTACACCTTC. As protein: CASSLAIRGQSGYTF.

J is TRBJ2-2 and V is TRBV6-2 or TRBV6-3; 7 bases line up with TRBD2. This CDR3 region has 15 residues. The junction had 7 bases not matched to a gene; V was cut back by 6 bases and J by 3 bases. The germline V gene encodes CDR1 MNHEY and CDR2 SVGEGT. The chain's CDR3 is CASSRTRVYTGELFF. The CDR3 DNA reads TGTGCCAGCAGCCGGACTAGAGTCTACACCGGGGAGCTGTTTTTT.

In its sample, this clone was seen once. This chain links TRBV6-2 or TRBV6-3 with TRBJ2-7, with a tentative D call TRBD2 (6 bases). Germline V gene data show CDR1 as MNHEY and CDR2 as SVGEGT. There are 14 residues in the CDR3. V lost 0 bases and J lost 5, with 11 bases in between. In DNA form, the CDR3 reads TGTGCCAGCAGTTACTCGAGCTGGGGGGACGAGCAGTACTTC. It translates to CASSYSSWGDEQYF.

The count of this clone is one. A read error may produce the germline difference seen at one junction end. J is TRBJ1-5 and V is TRBV6-1; D might be TRBD1 (6 bases). The germline V gene encodes CDR1 MNHNS and CDR2 SASEGT. CDR3 size: 14 residues. CDR3: CASSETGSTQPQHF. The CDR3 bases are TGTGCCAGCAGTGAAACAGGGAGCACTCAGCCCCAGCATTTT.

This clone appeared once. The rearrangement uses TRBV7-2 and TRBJ1-2; perhaps TRBD1 as D (6 bases). With 4 bases removed from V and 4 bases from J, the gap between germline ends came to 10 bases. From germline, CDR1 is SGHTA and CDR2 FQGNSA. This CDR3 is 13 amino acids long. The CDR3 region has the DNA TGTGCCAGCAGCTCACTGGGGGCCTATGGCTACACCTTC. Its translation: CASSSLGAYGYTF. Together with reference TRBV7-2 and TRBJ1-2, the CDR3 gives the full variable domain: GAGVSQSPSNKVTEKGKDVELRCDPISGHTALYWYRQSLGQGLEFLIYFQGNSAPDKSGLPSDRFSAERTGGSVSTLTIQRTQQEDSAVYLCASSSLGAYGYTFGSGTRLTVV.

This clone has a single count. The V and J genes are TRBV11-2 and TRBJ2-1, with TRBD1 matching over 9 bases. In germline, CDR1 is SGHAT, CDR2 FQNNGV. With 5 bases clipped from V and 9 bases from J, the junction kept 11 bases outside the gene matches. The CDR3 has 15 residues. CDR3: CASSPLGTGFFEQFF. CDR3 sequence (DNA): TGTGCCAGCAGCCCTCTCGGGACAGGGTTTTTTGAGCAGTTCTTC. Based on the CDR3 plus reference TRBV11-2 and TRBJ2-1, the full variable domain is EAGVAQSPRYKIIEKRQSVAFWCNPISGHATLYWYQQILGQGPKLLIQFQNNGVVDDSQLPKDRFSAERLKGVDSTLKIQPAKLEDSAVYLCASSPLGTGFFEQFFGPGTRLTVL.

The sample holds a few counts of this clone. The V gene is TRBV5-1, the J gene TRBJ1-2; TRBD1 is a possible D gene (6 bases). V lost 2 bases, J lost 3 bases, and 8 bases lay in between. The germline gives CDR1 SGHRS, CDR2 YFSETQ. The CDR3 sequence is 13 residues long. The CDR3 DNA reads TGCGCCAGCAGCTTTGCAGGGGACTATGGCTACACCTTC. Its translation: CASSFAGDYGYTF. Full variable domain (rest looked up from reference TRBV5-1 and TRBJ1-2): KAGVTQTPRYLIKTRGQQVTLSCSPISGHRSVSWYQQTPGQGLQFLFEYFSETQRNKGNFPGRFSGRQFSNSRSEMNVSTLELGDSALYLCASSFAGDYGYTFGSGTRLTVV.

The chain employs TRBV29-1 and TRBJ2-7; TRBD2 matches at 9 bases. Germline trimming cut 6 bases from V and 1 base from J; bases unmatched to any gene: 10. The CDR3 has 15 amino acids. From germline, CDR1 is SQVTM and CDR2 ANQGSEA. The CDR3 loop is CSVAGGAGGSYEQYF. CDR3 nucleotide sequence: TGCAGCGTGGCCGGGGGAGCGGGAGGATCCTACGAGCAGTACTTC.

This chain connects TRBV14 to TRBJ2-3, with D possibly TRBD1 on 6 matching bases. Germline V gene lookup returns CDR1 SGHDN and CDR2 FVKESK. Trimming took off 2 bases at V and 0 bases at J, with 12 bases between the two ends. CDR3 length: 16 amino acids. The CDR3 is CASSQPGQISTDTQYF. DNA of the CDR3: TGTGCCAGCAGCCAACCCGGACAGATTAGCACAGATACGCAGTATTTT.

This clone was counted a few times. The genes are TRBV5-4 and TRBJ2-7; D not resolved. The CDR3 has 15 residues. V shed 4 bases and J shed 0 bases, with 14 bases lying between them. CDR1 and CDR2 (germline): SGHNT, YYREEE (reference sequence). This CDR3 is CASSPGPASSYEQYF. CDR3 in DNA: TGTGCCAGCAGCCCGGGTCCGGCGAGCTCCTACGAGCAGTACTTC.

This chain links TRBV6-5 with TRBJ1-2; tentative D call: TRBD1 (6 bases). The CDR3 is 13 residues long. V was trimmed by 2 bases and J by 2 bases, leaving 6 bases between them. The V gene's germline CDR1 is MNHEY and CDR2 SVGAGI. The CDR3 protein is CASSYQGNYGYTF. DNA of the CDR3: TGTGCCAGCAGTTACCAGGGGAACTATGGCTACACCTTC.

In this sample, this clone turned up a few times. CDR3 residues: CASSSGQGYGYTF. The CDR3 region has the DNA TGTGCCAGCAGCTCGGGACAGGGGTATGGCTACACCTTC. The chain links TRBV5-4 to TRBJ1-2; 10 bases align to TRBD1. This CDR3 is built from 13 residues. V lost 3 bases to trimming and J lost 5 bases; unmatched junction nucleotides: 1. Germline assignment: CDR1 SGHNT and CDR2 YYREEE (reference sequence).

The genes are TRBV27 and TRBJ2-7, with TRBD1 matching over 7 bases. There are 12 residues in the CDR3. Looked up from germline, CDR1 is MNHEY and CDR2 is SMNVEV (reference sequence). J gave up 7 bases and V 5 bases, and 5 bases lay outside the gene matches. The CDR3 nucleotides are TGTGCCAGCAGTACTACAGGGGATGAGCAGTACTTC. This translates into CASSTTGDEQYF.